This T cell receptor beta chain was retrieved from a study of T cell responses to AZD1222 COVID-19 vaccine. Trimming removed 1 base from V and 6 bases from J, with 11 bases in between. From germline, CDR1 is SGDLS and CDR2 YYNGEE. The CDR3 is 14 residues long. Libraries were prepared by immunoSEQ multiplex PCR; TCRdb keeps only in-frame clonotypes and omits some of them. The sample contains about 130,000 clones, around nine tenths of which appear only once. The clonotype originates from an adult who received the AZD1222 COVID-19 vaccine. Sequences were derived from peripheral blood, sampled 28 days after the second AZD1222 dose. The rearrangement links TRBV9 to TRBJ1-5; possible D gene TRBD1, 5 bases. The CDR3 here is CASSVWGDGQPQHF. Here the CDR3 DNA reads TGTGCCAGCAGCGTATGGGGGGATGGTCAGCCCCAGCATTTT.